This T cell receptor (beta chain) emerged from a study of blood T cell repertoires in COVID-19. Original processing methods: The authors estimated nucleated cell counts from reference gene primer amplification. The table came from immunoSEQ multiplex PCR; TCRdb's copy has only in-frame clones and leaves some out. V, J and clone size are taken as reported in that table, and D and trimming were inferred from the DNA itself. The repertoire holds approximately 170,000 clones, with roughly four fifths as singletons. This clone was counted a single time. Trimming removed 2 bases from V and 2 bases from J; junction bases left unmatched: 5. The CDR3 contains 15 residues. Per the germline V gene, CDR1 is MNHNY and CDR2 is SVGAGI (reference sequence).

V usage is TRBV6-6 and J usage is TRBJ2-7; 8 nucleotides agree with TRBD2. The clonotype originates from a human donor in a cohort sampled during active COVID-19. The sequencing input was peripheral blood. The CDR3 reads CASSYDAGGTYEQYF. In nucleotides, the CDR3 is TGTGCCAGCAGTTACGATGCGGGGGGTACCTACGAGCAGTACTTC.